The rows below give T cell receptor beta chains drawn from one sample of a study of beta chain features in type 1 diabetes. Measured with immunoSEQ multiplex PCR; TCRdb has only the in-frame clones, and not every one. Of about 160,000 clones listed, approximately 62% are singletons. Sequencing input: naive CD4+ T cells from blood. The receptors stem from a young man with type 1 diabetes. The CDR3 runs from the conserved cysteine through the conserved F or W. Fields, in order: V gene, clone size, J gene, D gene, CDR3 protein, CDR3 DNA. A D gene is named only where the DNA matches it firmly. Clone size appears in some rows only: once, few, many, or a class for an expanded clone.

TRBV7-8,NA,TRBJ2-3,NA,CASSLAQPSTDTQYF,TGTGCCAGCAGCTTAGCACAGCCTAGCACAGATACGCAGTATTTT
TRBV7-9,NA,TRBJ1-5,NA,CASSWDRQPQHF,TGTGCCAGCAGCTGGGACCGGCAGCCCCAGCATTTT
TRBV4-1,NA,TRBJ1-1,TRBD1,CASSHPTGVKSTEAFF,TGCGCCAGCAGCCACCCGACAGGGGTGAAGAGCACTGAAGCTTTCTTT
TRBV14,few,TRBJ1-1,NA,CASSQNVNTEAFF,TGTGCCAGCAGCCAAAACGTGAACACTGAAGCTTTCTTT
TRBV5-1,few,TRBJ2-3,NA,CASSGGHTDTQYF,TGCGCCAGCAGCGGGGGGCACACAGATACGCAGTATTTT
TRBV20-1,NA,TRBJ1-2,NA,CSAPGQSGYTF,TGCAGTGCTCCTGGACAGTCTGGCTACACCTTC
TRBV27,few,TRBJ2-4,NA,CASSGQTKNIQYF,TGTGCCAGCAGTGGACAGACCAAAAACATTCAGTACTTC
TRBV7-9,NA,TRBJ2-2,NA,CASSLDRAPGELFF,TGTGCCAGCAGCTTAGACAGGGCCCCCGGGGAGCTGTTTTTT
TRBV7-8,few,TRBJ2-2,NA,CASSLGTPGLSGELFF,TGTGCCAGCAGCTTAGGAACTCCGGGGTTATCAGGGGAGCTGTTTTTT
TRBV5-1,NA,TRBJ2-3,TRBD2,CASSPPIAGGQDTQYF,TGCGCCAGCAGCCCCCCAATAGCGGGGGGGCAAGATACGCAGTATTTT
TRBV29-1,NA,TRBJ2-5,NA,CSVIRGEGQETQYF,TGCAGCGTGATCAGGGGAGAGGGTCAAGAGACCCAGTACTTC
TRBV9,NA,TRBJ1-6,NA,CASSVAPDSPLHF,TGTGCCAGCAGCGTAGCGCCCGATTCACCCCTCCACTTT
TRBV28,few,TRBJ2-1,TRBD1,CASSGRTGANEQFF,TGTGCCAGCAGTGGGCGGACAGGGGCCAATGAGCAGTTCTTC
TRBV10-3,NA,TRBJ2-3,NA,CAIRPLKGETDTQYF,TGTGCCATCAGACCTCTCAAGGGCGAGACAGATACGCAGTATTTT
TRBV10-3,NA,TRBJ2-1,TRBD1,CAISERSDRYNEQFF,TGTGCCATCAGTGAGAGATCGGACAGGTACAATGAGCAGTTCTTC
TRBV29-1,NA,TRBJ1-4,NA,CSAPPVRVDEKLFF,TGCAGCGCACCCCCCGTTAGGGTCGATGAAAAACTGTTTTTT
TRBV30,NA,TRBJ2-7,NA,CAWRGTMEQYF,TGTGCCTGGAGAGGTACAATGGAGCAGTACTTC
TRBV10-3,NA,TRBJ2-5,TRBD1,CAIREQGQETQYF,TGTGCCATCAGGGAACAGGGGCAAGAGACCCAGTACTTC
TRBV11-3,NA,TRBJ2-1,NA,CASSPDPGGRVQFF,TGTGCCAGCAGCCCAGACCCGGGGGGCCGGGTGCAGTTCTTC
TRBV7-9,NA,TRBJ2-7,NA,CASRSGFSSYEQYF,TGTGCCAGCAGGTCAGGCTTTTCCTCCTACGAGCAGTACTTC
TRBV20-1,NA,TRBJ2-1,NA,CSAREGNEQFF,TGCAGTGCTAGAGAGGGCAATGAGCAGTTCTTC
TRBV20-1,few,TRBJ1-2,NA,CSARASFSYTF,TGCAGTGCTAGAGCATCATTTAGCTACACCTTC
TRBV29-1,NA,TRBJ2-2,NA,CSATDRFAGELFF,TGCAGCGCTACGGACCGTTTCGCCGGGGAGCTGTTTTTT
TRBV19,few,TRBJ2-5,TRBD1,CASRAGTEVETQYF,TGTGCCAGTAGGGCAGGGACAGAAGTGGAGACCCAGTACTTC
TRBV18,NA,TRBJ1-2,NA,CASSPVDSIYGDGYTF,TGTGCCAGCTCACCCGTCGACAGCATATATGGGGACGGCTACACCTTC
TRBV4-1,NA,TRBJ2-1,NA,CASSQKSEQFF,TGCGCCAGCAGCCAGAAGTCTGAGCAGTTCTTC
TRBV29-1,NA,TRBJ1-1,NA,CSVALSGREAFF,TGCAGCGTTGCCCTTTCAGGGCGAGAAGCTTTCTTT
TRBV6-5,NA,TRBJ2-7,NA,CASIKPTGTTYEQYF,TGTGCCAGCATCAAGCCGACAGGGACTACCTACGAGCAGTACTTC
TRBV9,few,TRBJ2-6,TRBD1,CASSFGTAGANVLTF,TGTGCCAGCAGCTTCGGGACAGCTGGGGCCAACGTCCTGACTTTC
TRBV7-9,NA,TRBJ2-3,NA,CASSPRGAGQDTQYF,TGTGCCAGCAGCCCCCGAGGGGCTGGCCAAGATACGCAGTATTTT
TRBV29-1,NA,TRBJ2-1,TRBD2,CSVEPRGSYNEQFF,TGCAGCGTTGAGCCGCGGGGGTCCTACAATGAGCAGTTCTTC
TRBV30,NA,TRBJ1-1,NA,CAWNHELGTEAFF,TGTGCCTGGAACCACGAGTTAGGCACTGAAGCTTTCTTT
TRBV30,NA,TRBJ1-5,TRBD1,CAWSRQGDQPQHF,TGTGCCTGGAGTCGGCAGGGGGATCAGCCCCAGCATTTT
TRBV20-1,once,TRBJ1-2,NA,CSATGNYGYTF,TGCAGTGCTACCGGGAACTATGGCTACACCTTC
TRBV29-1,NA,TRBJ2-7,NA,CSVTDTSYEQYF,TGCAGCGTTACGGACACTTCCTACGAGCAGTACTTC
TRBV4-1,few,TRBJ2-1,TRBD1,CASSQETGAYNEQFF,TGCGCCAGCAGCCAGGAGACAGGGGCCTACAATGAGCAGTTCTTC
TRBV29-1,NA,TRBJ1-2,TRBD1,CSVSGGAHGYTF,TGCAGCGTGTCAGGGGGCGCCCATGGCTACACCTTC
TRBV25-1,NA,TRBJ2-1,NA,CASSQAYTEQFF,TGTGCCAGCAGCCAGGCGTACACTGAGCAGTTCTTC
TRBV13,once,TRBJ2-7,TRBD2,CASSRGSYEQYF,TGTGCCAGCAGCCGCGGGAGCTACGAGCAGTACTTC
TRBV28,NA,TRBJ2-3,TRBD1,CAGRDSSTDTQYF,TGTGCCGGACGGGACAGCAGCACAGATACGCAGTATTTT
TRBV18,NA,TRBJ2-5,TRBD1,CASSRQGRLQETQYF,TGTGCCAGCTCCAGACAGGGGCGATTACAAGAGACCCAGTACTTC
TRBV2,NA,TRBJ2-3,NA,CASSEALPTDTQYF,TGTGCCAGCAGTGAAGCGCTGCCTACAGATACGCAGTATTTT
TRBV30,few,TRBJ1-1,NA,CAWSVQGITEAFF,TGTGCCTGGAGTGTACAGGGTATCACTGAAGCTTTCTTT
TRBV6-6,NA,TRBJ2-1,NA,CATGQEPYNEQFF,TGTGCCACCGGGCAGGAGCCCTACAATGAGCAGTTCTTC
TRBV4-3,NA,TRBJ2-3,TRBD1,CASSRGRGQVDTQYF,TGCGCCAGCAGCCGGGGAAGGGGGCAGGTAGATACGCAGTATTTT
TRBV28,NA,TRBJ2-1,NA,CASSQGWNEQFF,TGTGCCAGCAGTCAGGGGTGGAATGAGCAGTTCTTC
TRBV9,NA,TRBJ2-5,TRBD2,CASSVGSSGVQETQYF,TGTGCCAGCAGCGTAGGCAGTAGCGGGGTCCAAGAGACCCAGTACTTC
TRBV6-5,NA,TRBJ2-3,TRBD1,CASSFNRGNTDTQYF,TGTGCCAGCAGTTTCAACAGGGGGAATACAGATACGCAGTATTTT
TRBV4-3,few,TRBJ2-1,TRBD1,CASSQTGAAYNEQFF,TGCGCCAGCAGCCAAACAGGGGCCGCCTACAATGAGCAGTTCTTC